The 28 T cell receptor beta chains in this list originate from one sample, sequenced in a study of T cells in Graves' hyperthyroidism and ophthalmopathy. RNA transcripts yielded amplified TCR beta CDR3 regions. Carried out on the TCR CDR3, a first-round RT-PCR used the HTBI primer set. TCRdb reprocessed the multiplex PCR reads via MiXCR and lists one record per CDR3 protein. The profile shows around 660,000 distinct CDR3 sequences, 45% of them singletons. Sequencing was performed on peripheral blood or thyroid tissue (not recorded which). The receptors were gathered from an adult man with Graves' disease, either hyperthyroidism or ophthalmopathy (not recorded which).

J is TRBJ1-4 and V is TRBV25-1, with D possibly being TRBD1 (5 bases). V lost 1 base to trimming and J lost 3 bases, with 12 bases between them. CDR3 length: 16 amino acids. Per germline, CDR1 MGHDK and CDR2 SYGVNS. CDR3 nucleotide sequence: TGTGCCAGCAGTGAATCAGGGAGGGAATCTAATGAAAAACTGTTTTTT. Amino acid sequence: CASSESGRESNEKLFF.

The chain links TRBV6-1 to TRBJ1-5; no definite D call. This CDR3 is built from 11 residues. Deletions cut 4 bases from V and 14 bases from J, with 12 bases between. Germline assignment: CDR1 MNHNS and CDR2 SASEGT. CDR3 region: CASSAPYYEHF. CDR3 sequence (DNA): TGTGCCAGCAGTGCACCCTACTACGAGCATTTT.

The CDR3 DNA sequence: TGTGCCATCACGGGGACAGGGGCGCGGACCCAGCATTTT. It specifies CAITGTGARTQHF. The V and J genes are TRBV10-3 and TRBJ1-5, with 10 positions matching TRBD1. CDR3 length equals 13 residues. The germline V gene encodes CDR1 ENHRY and CDR2 SYGVKD. V trimming: 7 bases; J trimming: 11 bases; junction bases outside the gene matches: 8.

The V call is TRBV7-9, the J call TRBJ1-1; no clear D gene. The CDR3 is 16 amino acids. Between the trimmed V and J ends, which lost 2 bases and 5 bases, there was a span of 18 bases. The V gene's germline CDR1 is SEHNR and CDR2 FQNEAQ (reference sequence). CDR3 bases: TGTGCCAGCAGCTTACCTCCGGGCCCCCTAGGAACTGAAGCTTTCTTT. It is translated as CASSLPPGPLGTEAFF.

The V call is TRBV5-1, the J call TRBJ2-7; perhaps TRBD2 as D (6 bases). The V end lost 5 bases, the J end lost 6 bases, and 21 bases lay between the germline ends. The germline V gene encodes CDR1 SGHRS and CDR2 YFSETQ. The CDR3 totals 15 residues. The CDR3 region has the DNA TGCGCCAGCAGACTTCTGGGACTCCTCCACGGCGAGCAGTACTTC. Translated, it gives CASRLLGLLHGEQYF.

This clonotype appeared once. It may be a read error: a sequence one base away is much more abundant. The chain carries TRBV10-3 and TRBJ2-7; D unclear. V lost 3 bases and J lost 3, with 6 bases in between. The CDR3 consists of 12 residues. In germline, CDR1 is ENHRY, CDR2 SYGVKD. CDR3 in DNA: TGTGCCATCAGTGAAGGAAGCTACGAGCAGTACTTC. Protein: CAISEGSYEQYF.

The chain joins TRBV10-3 to TRBJ1-2; 8 bases fit TRBD1. In germline, CDR1 is ENHRY, CDR2 SYGVKD. This CDR3 comprises 13 residues. V gave up 6 bases and J gave up 7 bases; unmatched junction bases: 7. CDR3 sequence reads: CAIRAGGVGGYTF. The DNA of the CDR3 is TGTGCCATCAGGGCAGGGGGCGTCGGTGGCTACACCTTC.

The rearrangement uses TRBV2 and TRBJ1-1; D is ambiguous. This CDR3 comprises 14 residues. V dropped 1 base and J dropped 7 bases, with 13 bases sitting between them. Germline CDR1 and CDR2: SNHLY and FYNNEI. The CDR3 protein is CASSEGLGQLEAFF. As DNA, the CDR3 is TGTGCCAGCAGTGAAGGGTTAGGCCAGCTTGAAGCTTTCTTT.

This clonotype was observed a handful of times. This chain joins TRBV7-9 and TRBJ2-2; no firm D call. CDR1 and CDR2 (germline): SEHNR, FQNEAQ (reference sequence). This CDR3 comprises 14 residues. V was shortened by 7 bases and J by 2 bases, with 11 bases between the two germline ends. The CDR3 reads CASIPDINTGELFF. Here the CDR3 DNA reads TGTGCCAGCATCCCCGATATAAACACCGGGGAGCTGTTTTTT.

In the case of this clonotype: A much bigger clone sits one base away, suggesting this may be a read error. The V gene is TRBV2, the J gene TRBJ2-7; unclear D gene. The germline V gene has CDR1 SNHLY and CDR2 FYNNEI. CDR3 length: 12 amino acids. The V gene lost 7 bases and the J gene lost 5 bases, with 12 bases spanning the gap. CDR3 loop: CASKGLDHEQYF. CDR3 DNA: TGTGCCAGCAAGGGCCTAGACCACGAGCAGTACTTC.

This clonotype was counted a few times. The genes are TRBV10-3 and TRBJ1-5, with D perhaps matching TRBD1 (5 bases). Trimming removed 8 bases at V and 0 bases at J, with 29 bases between. Germline values: CDR1 ENHRY, CDR2 SYGVKD. CDR3 size: 20 residues. This CDR3 is CAIPPLMKGISGNSNQPQHF. The CDR3 coding sequence is TGTGCCATCCCCCCTCTAATGAAGGGGATCTCAGGGAATAGCAATCAGCCCCAGCATTTT.

This clonotype was recorded once. This sequence joins TRBV19 and TRBJ2-3; 9 positions match TRBD2. CDR3 length equals 15 residues. CDR1 and CDR2 (germline): LNHDA, SQIVND (reference sequence). Unmatched junction bases numbered 3, after V lost 4 bases and J lost 1 base. The CDR3 nucleotides read TGTGCCAGTAGTAGAATAGCGGGGGGCACAGATACGCAGTATTTT. The encoded protein is CASSRIAGGTDTQYF.

This clonotype occurred once. Its ends do not fully match the called genes, so a read error is possible. J is TRBJ2-5 and V is TRBV20-1, with 10 bases aligning to TRBD2. Germline V gene sequence: CDR1 DFQATT, CDR2 SNEGSKA (reference sequence). The CDR3 runs 14 residues. This CDR3 is CSTRASGSWETQYF. For the CDR3, the DNA is TGCAGTACTAGGGCTAGCGGGAGCTGGGAGACCCAGTACTTC.

In its sample, this clonotype was seen many times. The gene calls are TRBV25-1 and TRBJ1-6, with a possible D match to TRBD1 (5 bases). Per germline, CDR1 MGHDK and CDR2 SYGVNS. CDR3 length: 14 amino acids. V was clipped by 6 bases and J by 7 bases, with 13 bases between them. CDR3: CASRQAGNNSPLHF. The CDR3 region has the DNA TGTGCCAGCAGGCAGGCAGGGAACAATTCACCCCTCCACTTT. Based on the CDR3 plus reference TRBV25-1 and TRBJ1-6, the full variable domain is EADIYQTPRYLVIGTGKKITLECSQTMGHDKMYWYQQDPGMELHLIHYSYGVNSTEKGDLSSESTVSRIRTEHFPLTLESARPSHTSQYLCASRQAGNNSPLHFGNGTRLTVT.

A note on this clonotype: A read error may produce the germline difference seen at one junction end. The chain joins TRBV7-8 to TRBJ1-4; D may be TRBD1 (5 bases). CDR3 length equals 9 residues. Per the germline V gene, CDR1 is SGHVS and CDR2 is FQNEAQ. This chain's CDR3 is CASSLGGIF. Here the CDR3 DNA reads TGTGCCAGCAGCTTGGGGGGGATATTT.

For the CDR3, the DNA is TGTGCCAGCAGCTACACAGGGGAATCGGGCTACACCATATATTTT. Translation: CASSYTGESGYTIYF. The V and J genes are TRBV7-2 and TRBJ1-3; 7 bases map to TRBD1. The CDR3 has 15 amino acids. Germline CDR1 SGHTA, CDR2 FQGNSA. J lost 8 bases, V lost 4 bases, and 11 bases had no gene match.

This clonotype was counted once. One end of the junction fails to match germline, which may point to a read error. The chain links TRBV7-3 to TRBJ1-4, with D hard to call. Germline loops: CDR1 SGHTA, CDR2 FQGTGA. The CDR3 runs to 18 residues. CDR3 DNA: TGCGCCAGCAGCCAAGTTGTGGGAGGCTCGACCCAAATGGAAAAACTGTTTTTT. Translated, it gives CASSQVVGGSTQMEKLFF.

This clonotype was observed at least ten times. The chain recombines TRBV24-1 with TRBJ2-5, with D tentatively TRBD2 (5 bases). This CDR3 is 12 amino acids long. The germline V and J ends were trimmed by 3 bases and 9 bases, with 10 bases remaining between them. Per germline, CDR1 KGHDR and CDR2 SFDVKD. CDR3 nucleotide sequence: TGTGCCACCAGTGATCTCCAGAGGGCCCAGTACTTC. It is translated as CATSDLQRAQYF.

V gene TRBV7-9 combines with J gene TRBJ2-7; D is unclear. This CDR3 has 14 amino acids. Germline V gene sequence: CDR1 SEHNR, CDR2 FQNEAQ (reference sequence). The ends were cut back, 3 bases at V and 3 bases at J, with 12 bases in the middle. This chain's CDR3 is CASSLGGVYYEQYF. In DNA form, the CDR3 reads TGTGCCAGCAGCTTGGGTGGGGTGTACTACGAGCAGTACTTC.

The CDR3 DNA reads as TGTGCCATCAATCACAGGGACGGGTCACCCCTCCACTTT. As protein: CAINHRDGSPLHF. The V call is TRBV6-9, the J call TRBJ1-6; possible D gene TRBD1, 6 bases. V lost 10 bases to trimming and J lost 10 bases, with 17 bases between them. CDR1 MNHGY and CDR2 SVAAGI come from the germline V gene. This CDR3 is 13 amino acids long.

On this clonotype: A read error may explain this, as a much larger clone is one base away. The V call is TRBV25-1, the J call TRBJ2-7; 9 bases fit TRBD1. Germline V gene lookup returns CDR1 MGHDK and CDR2 SYGVNS. V gave up 7 bases and J gave up 5 bases; unmatched junction bases: 12. The CDR3 sequence is 15 residues long. CDR3 residues: CASNPGTGLPDEQYF. The CDR3 region has the DNA TGTGCCAGCAACCCCGGGACAGGGCTTCCGGACGAGCAGTACTTC.

The chain combines TRBV12-3 or TRBV12-4 with TRBJ1-4; D is undetermined. This CDR3 region has 15 residues. V lost 5 bases to trimming and J lost 8 bases, with 18 bases between them. CDR3 loop: CASSAREGLEEKLFF. DNA of the CDR3: TGTGCCAGCAGTGCCCGAGAAGGGCTGGAAGAAAAACTGTTTTTT.

This clonotype was counted at least ten times. V gene TRBV10-3 combines with J gene TRBJ1-4; D ambiguous. CDR1 is ENHRY, CDR2 SYGVKD, per germline. This CDR3 has 11 amino acids. CDR3 nucleotides: TGTGCAAGCAAGGAGCGAGACAAACTGTTTTTT. It specifies CASKERDKLFF.

The rearrangement links TRBV11-1 to TRBJ2-7; possibly TRBD2 for D (6 bases). The CDR3 is 9 residues long. Germline values: CDR1 SGHAT, CDR2 FQDESV (reference sequence). V was shortened by 9 bases and J by 8 bases, with 8 bases between the two germline ends. CDR3 DNA sequence: TGTGCCAGTGCGGGGCAGCAGTACTTC. It encodes CASAGQQYF.

The chain combines TRBV6-2 or TRBV6-3 with TRBJ2-7, with D perhaps given as TRBD1 or TRBD2 (5 bases each). There are 14 residues in the CDR3. V gave up 2 bases and J gave up 6 bases, with 14 bases separating them. Germline lookup yields CDR1 MNHEY and CDR2 SVGEGT. The CDR3 here is CASSYDRGLFEQYF. DNA for the CDR3: TGTGCCAGCAGTTACGACAGAGGGCTGTTCGAGCAGTACTTC.

This clonotype was found many times. The chain couples TRBV10-3 to TRBJ1-6; D gene uncertain. V lost 6 bases, J lost 7 bases, and 19 bases lay in between. This CDR3 is built from 16 residues. Germline V gene lookup returns CDR1 ENHRY and CDR2 SYGVKD. The CDR3 reads CAISQMGREANSPLHF. The CDR3 coding sequence is TGTGCCATCAGCCAAATGGGGAGGGAAGCGAATTCACCCCTCCACTTT.

This clonotype was found many times. V is TRBV12-3 or TRBV12-4 and J is TRBJ1-1, with D possibly matching TRBD1 (6 bases). The V and J ends lost 5 bases and 1 base respectively, with 17 bases between them. There are 16 residues in the CDR3. The CDR3 DNA reads TGTGCCAGCAGTCCCAGTTACAGGGTACAGAACACTGAAGCTTTCTTT. This gives the protein CASSPSYRVQNTEAFF.

The chain couples TRBV7-9 to TRBJ1-5; no definite D call. The V gene lost 8 bases and the J gene lost 5 bases, with 13 bases spanning the gap. The CDR3 is 13 amino acids. Per the germline V gene, CDR1 is SEHNR and CDR2 is FQNEAQ (reference sequence). Here the CDR3 reads CASAQNGDQPQHF. As DNA, the CDR3 is TGTGCCAGCGCTCAAAACGGGGATCAGCCCCAGCATTTT.